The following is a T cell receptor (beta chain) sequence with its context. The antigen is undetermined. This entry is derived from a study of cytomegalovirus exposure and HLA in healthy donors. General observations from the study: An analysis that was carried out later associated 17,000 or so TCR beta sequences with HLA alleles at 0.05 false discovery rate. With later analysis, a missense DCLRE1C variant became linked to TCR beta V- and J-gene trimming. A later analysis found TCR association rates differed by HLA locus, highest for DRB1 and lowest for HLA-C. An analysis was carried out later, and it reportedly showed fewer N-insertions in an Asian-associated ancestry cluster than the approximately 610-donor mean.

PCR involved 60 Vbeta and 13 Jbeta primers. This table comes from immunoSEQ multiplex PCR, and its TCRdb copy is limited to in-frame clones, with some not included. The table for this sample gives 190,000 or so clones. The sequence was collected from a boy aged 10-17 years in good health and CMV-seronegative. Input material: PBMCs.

The CDR3 here is CASSSRTGAHSPLHF. CDR3 sequence (DNA): TGTGCCAGCAGTAGCAGGACAGGGGCCCATTCACCCCTCCACTTT. The V call is TRBV25-1, the J call TRBJ1-6; 9 nucleotides line up with TRBD1. Trimming removed 5 bases from V and 8 bases from J; junction bases left unmatched: 7. This CDR3 spans 15 amino acids. Germline V gene lookup returns CDR1 MGHDK and CDR2 SYGVNS.